This record covers a single T cell receptor (beta chain). This clone was recorded once. Which antigen it targets is not known. No base quality information exists; no much larger clone differs at one position. The CDR3 numbers 15 residues from cysteine through phenylalanine. CDR3 DNA only is kept here, 45 bases in frame from base 1. The germline V gene yields SNHLY for CDR1 and FYNNEI for CDR2. V and J lose 1 base and 4 bases, and a span of 11 bases separates them. For sequencing of the TCRbeta CDR3 region, genomic DNA was extracted from the sorted cells. TCRbeta CDR3 regions were sequenced using the immunoSEQ Assay. Held by TCRdb, this immuneACCESS table contains in-frame sequences only and omits some clones. Under half of the omission traces to an unresolved V gene where checked; the cause of the rest is unknown. The sample table lists tens of thousands of clones, about 89% of them with a count of one. Under 2% of the sample is held by the ten biggest clonotypes.

This sample was taken from a study of OX40 agonist ivuxolimab in advanced cancers. General notes on the study: The costimulatory receptor OX40 (CD134) was targeted by ivuxolimab, a fully human IgG2 agonistic monoclonal antibody. Intravenous ivuxolimab was administered to patients every 2 weeks at six dose levels: 0.01, 0.1, 0.3, 1.5, 3 and 10 mg/kg. Of the roughly 52 dose-escalation patients, hepatocellular carcinoma was present in approximately 20, melanoma in approximately 15, renal cell carcinoma in 9 and head and neck cancer in 9. In the dose-escalation cohort, 82.7% of patients were male, and the mean age was roughly 60 years, with a range of roughly 23 to 85. Patients were allowed to have had prior anti-PD-1, anti-PD-L1 or anti-CTLA-4 therapy, and approximately 40% of the dose-escalation patients had been treated with checkpoint inhibitors. Three dose-escalation patients achieved partial responses, one with hepatocellular carcinoma and two with cutaneous melanoma. Peripheral TCRbeta sequencing aimed to test whether ivuxolimab altered TCR sequence diversity and caused clonal T-cell expansion. The paper describes the monotherapy dose-escalation part (N of about 54 patients) of the phase I trial of ivuxolimab. Study-wide conclusions, independent of this receptor: After ivuxolimab, expanded clones were on average more numerous among CD8+ T cells than among CD4+ T cells. In partial responders in the 0.1-3.0 mg/kg groups, normalized peripheral clonal expansion was found to be among the lowest, especially among CD8+ T cells. At doses of 0.1 to 3.0 mg/kg, clonal expansion of both CD4+ and CD8+ T cells in blood was seen between baseline and week 6. Low levels of normalized T-cell clonal expansion were also seen in some patients who did not respond. The antigen specificity of the peripheral T cells that underwent clonal expansion was not determined.

Patients with a history of autoimmune disease or receiving systemic immunosuppression were excluded from the trial. Peripheral blood for TCR sequencing was drawn from every dose cohort at baseline, at cycle 4 day 1 and at cycle 7 day 1. The samples were taken from a phase I, first-in-human, multicenter, open-label dose-escalation trial of ivuxolimab. Adults with locally advanced or metastatic melanoma, renal cell, hepatocellular, or head and neck squamous cell carcinoma were enrolled in the trial. Before TCR sequencing, CD4+ T cells and CD8+ T cells were sorted from peripheral blood as separate populations.

The sequencing used CD4+ or CD8+ T cells sorted from blood, collected in a trial of the OX40 agonist ivuxolimab. The sequence was obtained from an adult with an advanced solid tumor such as melanoma, head and neck, liver or kidney cancer. The chain is encoded by TRBV2 joined to TRBJ2-1; the D gene is perhaps TRBD1 or TRBD2, as each covers 5 bases. This receptor carries the CDR3 CASSEGGVYYNEQFF. The base sequence is TGTGCCAGCAGTGAAGGAGGGGTCTATTACAATGAGCAGTTCTTC. When the CDR3 is completed using the reference TRBV2 and TRBJ2-1 genes on either side, the full variable domain is EPEVTQTPSHQVTQMGQEVILRCVPISNHLYFYWYRQILGQKVEFLVSFYNNEISEKSEIFDDQFSVERPDGSNFTLKIRSTKLEDSAMYFCASSEGGVYYNEQFFGPGTRLTVL.